This is a list of T cell receptor beta chains from one sample in a study of cytomegalovirus exposure and HLA in healthy donors. Using immunoSEQ multiplex PCR, the repertoire was profiled, and TCRdb retains in-frame clones only, with some absent. The sample records some 250,000 clones, nearly 90% being singletons. Input material: PBMCs. The origin of the receptors is a woman aged 18-29 years in good health and CMV-seronegative. CDR3s include the opening cysteine and the closing phenylalanine or tryptophan. D genes are given only for firm matches. The size of a clone is reported for some rows only, either as once, few or many, or as a class for expanded clones.

clone size,V gene,J gene,CDR3 length,D gene,CDR3 protein,CDR3 DNA
.,TRBV7-6,TRBJ2-3,15,TRBD2,CASSLEASGGDTQYF,TGTGCCAGCAGCTTAGAGGCTAGCGGGGGGGATACGCAGTATTTT
.,TRBV7-2,TRBJ1-1,13,TRBD1,CASSSDRVTEAFF,TGTGCCAGCAGCTCGGACAGGGTGACTGAAGCTTTCTTT
.,TRBV5-6,TRBJ1-4,14,.,CASSLRGLGEKLFF,TGTGCCAGCAGCTTAAGGGGTTTGGGAGAAAAACTGTTTTTT
.,TRBV2,TRBJ1-4,15,TRBD1,CASNGQGRVNEKLFF,TGTGCCAGCAACGGACAGGGGAGAGTTAATGAAAAACTGTTTTTT
few,TRBV30,TRBJ1-6,11,.,CAWSRGSPLHF,TGTGCCTGGAGTCGCGGTTCACCCCTCCACTTT
.,TRBV5-1,TRBJ1-1,15,.,CASSHVEGKNTEAFF,TGCGCCAGCAGTCACGTGGAGGGAAAGAACACTGAAGCTTTCTTT
.,TRBV7-2,TRBJ2-1,16,TRBD2,CASSSRTSSRTHEQFF,TGTGCCAGCAGCTCACGGACTAGCTCGCGTACCCATGAGCAGTTCTTC
.,TRBV10-1,TRBJ2-2,17,TRBD1,CASSELSAGGLTGELFF,TGCGCCAGCAGTGAGTTGTCGGCAGGGGGTCTTACCGGGGAGCTGTTTTTT
.,TRBV2,TRBJ2-1,14,.,CASIEAGVYNEQFF,TGTGCCAGCATCGAGGCAGGGGTCTACAATGAGCAGTTCTTC
.,TRBV7-6,TRBJ1-6,17,TRBD1,CASSLVVSGGLNSPLHF,TGTGCCAGCAGCTTAGTGGTATCAGGGGGCCTAAATTCACCCCTCCACTTT
.,TRBV5-1,TRBJ2-2,15,.,CASGGGSPDTGELFF,TGCGCCAGCGGGGGGGGCTCACCTGACACCGGGGAGCTGTTTTTT
.,TRBV7-9,TRBJ2-7,16,.,CASSDPDTGEAYEQYF,TGTGCCAGCAGCGATCCGGATACAGGGGAGGCCTACGAGCAGTACTTC
.,TRBV5-8,TRBJ2-2,14,TRBD1,CASSPRGYTGELFF,TGTGCCAGCAGCCCCAGGGGGTACACCGGGGAGCTGTTTTTT
.,TRBV27,TRBJ1-1,13,.,CASSWDKATEAFF,TGTGCCAGCAGCTGGGACAAAGCCACTGAAGCTTTCTTT
.,TRBV4-1,TRBJ2-3,16,TRBD1,CASSNDGQDSTDTQYF,TGCGCCAGCAGCAACGATGGACAGGATAGCACAGATACGCAGTATTTT
.,TRBV7-9,TRBJ1-1,13,.,CASSLSRPMRAFF,TGTGCCAGCAGCTTATCCCGTCCGATGAGGGCTTTCTTT
.,TRBV7-9,TRBJ2-5,16,TRBD1,CASSPKRGQGQETQYF,TGTGCCAGCAGCCCGAAGAGGGGACAGGGGCAAGAGACCCAGTACTTC
.,TRBV27,TRBJ2-3,17,TRBD2,CASSLPRLAGGTDTQYF,TGTGCCAGCAGTTTACCCCGACTAGCGGGGGGCACAGATACGCAGTATTTT
.,TRBV10-3,TRBJ2-5,15,TRBD2,CAISASGGALETQYF,TGTGCCATCAGTGCTAGCGGGGGGGCCTTAGAGACCCAGTACTTC
.,TRBV10-2,TRBJ1-5,13,.,CASRGGNNQPQHF,TGCGCCAGCAGGGGAGGGAACAATCAGCCCCAGCATTTT
.,TRBV13,TRBJ1-5,14,.,CASSLAGALQPQHF,TGTGCCAGCAGCTTGGCAGGGGCACTTCAGCCCCAGCATTTT
.,TRBV7-9,TRBJ1-6,15,.,CASNSTSSYNSPLHF,TGTGCCAGCAACTCGACAAGCTCCTATAATTCACCCCTCCACTTT
once,TRBV5-6,TRBJ2-3,17,.,CASSLRVGQGGTDTQYF,TGTGCCAGCAGCTTGAGGGTCGGGCAGGGAGGTACAGATACGCAGTATTTT
.,TRBV5-6,TRBJ2-5,18,TRBD1,CASSTAGHDRADTETQYF,TGTGCCAGCAGCACAGCCGGTCACGACAGGGCAGATACAGAGACCCAGTACTTC
.,TRBV6-5,TRBJ2-2,14,TRBD1,CACHRGPNTGELFF,TGTGCCTGTCACAGGGGGCCGAACACCGGGGAGCTGTTTTTT
.,TRBV19,TRBJ2-5,13,TRBD2,CASRVSGGETQYF,TGTGCCAGTAGGGTTTCGGGGGGGGAGACCCAGTACTTC
.,TRBV28,TRBJ1-5,16,TRBD1,CAGQGGTGGARQPQHF,TGTGCCGGTCAAGGGGGGACAGGGGGCGCCCGGCAGCCCCAGCATTTT
.,TRBV7-8,TRBJ2-3,14,.,CASSGRDNTDTQYF,TGTGCCAGCAGCGGCAGGGACAACACAGATACGCAGTATTTT
.,TRBV5-1,TRBJ2-1,18,TRBD2,CASSSPGLAGPSYNEQFF,TGCGCCAGCAGCTCCCCGGGACTAGCGGGGCCCTCCTACAATGAGCAGTTCTTC
once,TRBV7-9,TRBJ2-2,13,.,CASSPTDTGELFF,TGTGCCAGCAGCCCGACAGACACCGGGGAGCTGTTTTTT
.,TRBV11-2,TRBJ2-7,11,.,CASSLASEQYF,TGTGCCAGCAGCCTGGCTTCCGAGCAGTACTTC
.,TRBV10-2,TRBJ2-2,15,.,CASSESGPNTGELFF,TGCGCCAGCAGTGAGTCGGGCCCTAACACCGGGGAGCTGTTTTTT